This T cell receptor (beta chain) was sequenced for a study of beta chain features in type 1 diabetes. Study-wide results and limits: Equally in patients and controls, PCR might preferentially amplify shorter templates. TCRB CDR3s were moderately but significantly shorter in Type 1 diabetes patients in all four CD4+ subsets.

Germline CDR1 SSHAT, CDR2 FNYEAQ (reference sequence). CDR3 size: 14 residues. A remark on this clone: Its antigen remains unknown. At one end the junction does not follow the germline gene, possibly because of a read error.

TCRB transcripts that were expressed got sequenced, as all of the isolated RNA had been reverse transcribed. Sequencing was performed with immunoSEQ multiplex PCR; in TCRdb, only in-frame clones are kept and a portion is missing. The sample yields just over 450,000 clones, 30% seen once. Based on CD45RO/CCR7/CD25/CD127/CD95/CD27, CD4+ regulatory, stem cell-like memory, naive and central memory cells were sorted. The TCR comes from a man in his late teens or twenties in good health. Sequencing used naive CD4+ T cells from blood. V usage is TRBV7-7 and J usage is TRBJ2-3; the match to TRBD1 covers 7 bases. CDR3 coding DNA: TGTGCTAGCAGCTTAACAGGGGCAGCAGATACGCAGTATTTT. Its protein product is CASSLTGAADTQYF.